This TCR beta chain stems from a study of PD-1 blockade in classical Hodgkin lymphoma (dated by TCRdb to the early 2020s). About the study as a whole: Nivolumab dosing was 3 mg/kg intravenously every 2 weeks, continuing until either disease progression or unacceptable toxicity. The study used CyTOF and TCR beta sequencing to define a peripheral blood immune signature of response to PD-1 blockade in classical Hodgkin lymphoma. What the work shows at the level of the full study, not this receptor alone: The study was limited to a single clinical trial cohort, and causes of repertoire differences, possibly disease activity or prior therapy, remained undefined. Baseline diversity similar to that of newly diagnosed patients was observed in trial patients achieving complete response, whereas significantly lower diversity was observed in partial responders and progressors. Lower diversity was seen in patients whose nivolumab began less than 1 year after ASCT, and these patients were left out of later analyses so that immune reconstitution would not confound the results. Baseline TCR diversity was reported to be lower in newly diagnosed patients than in healthy donors and to be lower still in relapsed/refractory patients. CD4+ but not CD8+ TCR diversity rose significantly by C4D1 (p=0.0027 vs p=0.16), most apparent in complete responders (p=0.02).

Per the publication, the time point label means: cycle 2 day 1 (C2D1) of nivolumab. Every trial patient had relapsed after autologous stem cell transplantation, and cohorts A, B and C differed in prior brentuximab vedotin exposure. A total of 56 patients with relapsed/refractory classical Hodgkin lymphoma made up the trial cohort, and each patient's best overall response was complete response, partial response or progressive disease. Trial patients were treated with single-agent nivolumab in the multi-cohort phase II CheckMate 205 trial. An independent review committee assessed best overall response by applying the 2007 International Working Group response criteria. Trial PBMCs were collected immediately before nivolumab initiation (C1D1) and during therapy at cycle 2 day 1 and cycle 4 day 1. Peripheral blood was collected in 8 mL Vacutainer Cell Preparation Tubes, from which PBMCs were isolated by centrifugation and then cryopreserved.

Genomic DNA was isolated using the Qiagen DNeasy kit from unsorted PBMCs as well as from negatively selected CD4+ and CD8+ fractions. Amplification of TCR beta CDR3 regions was done by immunoSEQ multiplex PCR with primers that anneal to V and J segments. A synthetic immune receptor repertoire was used to minimize amplification bias, and remaining bias was computationally removed after sequencing. The study's own analysis went as follows. Custom Python scripts were used to quantify repertoire diversity as the Shannon entropy index. Unsorted, CD4+ and CD8+ repertoires were analyzed separately, except for combined analyses in which CD4+ and CD8+ sequences were merged in silico. Clonal expansion was defined as at least a 2-fold frequency increase after treatment relative to C1D1, with a pseudocount of 0.5 for undetected baseline clones. Clones with 0 or 1 copy at C1D1 were classified as singleton clones, and clones with 2 or more copies were classified as non-singleton clones. Clones expanded in unsorted samples were assigned a CD4+, CD8+ or unknown annotation through matching of protein sequences in sorted samples from the same patient. Wilcoxon tests were applied to paired samples to test diversity changes from C1D1 to C4D1. TCRdb mirrors the immuneACCESS table, restricted to in-frame sequences. Some clones are absent from its copies; in checked studies, under half trace to an unresolved V gene, and the reason for the others is unknown. The V and J calls and clone size are taken from that table; D and trimming were inferred from the DNA. Within this sample are nearly 25,000 clones, with over 65% of them counted one time only. Approximately 8.4% of the sample comes from the top ten.

This clone occurred a few times. What this receptor recognizes is not known. Base qualities are not recorded, but no much larger clone differs from it by a single base. This clonotype was obtained from a human donor with classical Hodgkin lymphoma. The sequencing here drew on peripheral blood mononuclear cells (PBMCs), taken before the second cycle of nivolumab.

The CDR3: CASSYVGNEQFF. The DNA sequence is as follows: TGTGCCAGCAGTTACGTGGGGAATGAGCAGTTCTTC. The rearranged segments are TRBV6-6 and TRBJ2-1; no D gene can be assigned with confidence. The junction carries 6 bases between V and J, which are trimmed by 2 bases and 7 bases respectively. For CDR1 and CDR2, the germline V gene (reference sequence) lists MNHNY and SVGAGI. Counted from cysteine to phenylalanine, this CDR3 has 12 amino acids. This entry keeps only the CDR3 DNA: 36 bases, framed from base 1.